This TCR beta chain came from a study of cytomegalovirus exposure and HLA in healthy donors. Broader study findings: The classifier, whose performance was assessed in both the original and validation cohorts, reportedly diagnosed cytomegalovirus status with high specificity and sensitivity.

About this clone itself: The antigen is undetermined.

J gave up 3 bases and V 6 bases, and 11 bases lay outside the gene matches. The CDR3 has 17 amino acids. CDR1 MDHEN and CDR2 SYDVKM come from the germline V gene. PCR primers comprised 60 Vbeta and 13 Jbeta primers. TCRdb keeps only in-frame clones here, not all; method: immunoSEQ multiplex PCR. This table holds about 250,000 clones, roughly 70% found once. The sample taken for sequencing was PBMCs. The TCR comes from a female donor in good health and CMV-seronegative. The gene calls are TRBV28 and TRBJ2-7, with 13 bases aligning to TRBD2. CDR3 loop: CASSWTSGRIQGYEQYF. CDR3 DNA: TGTGCCAGCAGCTGGACTAGCGGGAGAATTCAGGGCTACGAGCAGTACTTC.